One sample yielded the 23 T cell receptor beta chains listed below, sequenced in a study of blood T cell repertoires in COVID-19. The protocol was immunoSEQ multiplex PCR, while the TCRdb copy is restricted to in-frame clones and leaves out a portion. The repertoire consists of some 270,000 clones, with approximately 83% occurring once and the leading ten covering approximately 11%. The sample was peripheral blood. The receptor set was obtained from a woman in her sixties or seventies with acute or convalescent COVID-19.

V and J are TRBV27 and TRBJ2-1; 7 positions match TRBD1. The CDR3 is made up of 15 amino acids. Germline V gene data show CDR1 as MNHEY and CDR2 as SMNVEV (reference sequence). J was trimmed by 9 bases and V by 3 bases; bases with no gene match: 11. CDR3 sequence: CASSFVTGPGGEQFF. DNA for the CDR3: TGTGCCAGCAGTTTTGTGACAGGACCAGGGGGTGAGCAGTTCTTC.

V usage is TRBV6-6 and J usage is TRBJ2-3; D perhaps matches TRBD1 (5 bases). CDR1 is MNHNY, CDR2 SVGAGI, per germline (reference sequence). Between the trimmed V and J ends, which lost 0 bases and 2 bases, there was a span of 12 bases. This CDR3 has 16 residues. In DNA form, the CDR3 reads TGTGCCAGCAGTTACTCAGCTGGGGCCGCCACAGATACGCAGTATTTT. Translating it yields CASSYSAGAATDTQYF.

The CDR3 DNA reads as TGTGCCAGCAGCCCTTGGACAGGACCCACTGAAGCTTTCTTT. This codes for CASSPWTGPTEAFF. This chain uses TRBV9 with TRBJ1-1, with 7 nucleotides matching TRBD1. The junction had 7 bases not matched to a gene; V was cut back by 4 bases and J by 4 bases. CDR1 SGDLS and CDR2 YYNGEE come from the germline V gene. CDR3 size: 14 residues.

Notes on this clone: This sample includes further DNA sequences coding for the same CDR3. The CDR3 protein is CASSMSGATNEKLFF. The DNA for the CDR3 is TGTGCCAGTAGTATGTCCGGAGCAACTAATGAAAAACTGTTTTTT. The rearrangement links TRBV19 to TRBJ1-4, with D unresolved. Trimming removed 3 bases from V and 0 bases from J, with 8 bases in between. The CDR3 loop spans 15 amino acids. Germline CDR1 is LNHDA and CDR2 is SQIVND (reference sequence).

This clone was observed a single time. The chain joins TRBV18 to TRBJ1-1; 7 nucleotides match TRBD1. V lost 3 bases, J lost 7 bases, and 2 bases stayed unmatched. Germline CDR1 and CDR2: KGHSH and LQKENI. CDR3 size: 12 residues. The CDR3, as DNA: TGTGCCAGCTCACCTACAGGGGTTGAAGCTTTCTTT. This sequence encodes CASSPTGVEAFF.

The CDR3 loop is CASSQITSGEQYF. In DNA form, the CDR3 reads TGTGCCAGCAGCCAAATCACCAGCGGGGAGCAGTACTTC. This chain connects TRBV14 to TRBJ2-7; a weak D match, TRBD2 (6 bases). The CDR3 consists of 13 residues. Germline V CDR1 and CDR2: SGHDN, FVKESK. Trimming removed 2 bases at V and 7 bases at J, with 12 bases between. Filled out from reference TRBV14 and TRBJ2-7, the complete variable domain reads EAGVTQFPSHSVIEKGQTVTLRCDPISGHDNLYWYRRVMGKEIKFLLHFVKESKQDESGMPNNRFLAERTGGTYSTLKVQPAELEDSGVYFCASSQITSGEQYFGPGTRLTVT.

V and J are TRBV5-1 and TRBJ1-1; TRBD1 matches at 10 bases. This CDR3 has 15 amino acids. The V gene's germline CDR1 is SGHRS and CDR2 YFSETQ. Trimming cost V 4 bases and J 9 bases; bases outside gene matches: 12. The CDR3 sequence is CASSPGWDRGDQAFF. CDR3 DNA: TGCGCCAGCAGCCCTGGGTGGGACAGGGGAGATCAAGCTTTCTTT.

This clone was detected only once. This sample includes further DNA sequences coding for the same CDR3. DNA of the CDR3: TGTGCCAGCAGCCAAGATCCGGGGAACACTGAAGCTTTCTTT. It codes for CASSQDPGNTEAFF. The V call is TRBV3-1 (or the pseudogene TRBV3-2), the J call TRBJ1-1; D is uncertain. CDR1 is LGHDT and CDR2 is YNNKEL in the germline V gene (reference sequence). V lost 0 bases to trimming and J lost 1 base, with 6 bases between them. The CDR3 loop spans 14 amino acids.

In this sample, this clone turned up once. The chain links TRBV19 to TRBJ2-1, with TRBD2 identical over 12 bases. This CDR3 has 21 amino acids. The V gene's germline CDR1 is LNHDA and CDR2 SQIVND (reference sequence). The trim removed 7 bases at V and 0 bases at J, leaving 19 bases unmatched. CDR3: CASTRIGGTTSGGLSYNEQFF. As DNA, the CDR3 is TGTGCCAGTACCAGAATCGGCGGGACGACTAGCGGGGGCCTCTCCTACAATGAGCAGTTCTTC.

The rearrangement joins TRBV4-1 to TRBJ1-5, with 7 bases matching TRBD1. The length of the CDR3 is 14 residues. Per germline, CDR1 MGHRA and CDR2 YSYEKL. Losses at the gene ends were 5 bases for V and 4 bases for J; bases not matched to a gene: 5. The CDR3 DNA reads TGCGCCAGCAGCGCCCCGGGACAGAATCAGCCCCAGCATTTT. Amino acids: CASSAPGQNQPQHF.

This clone was seen a single time. The chain has TRBV5-1 and TRBJ2-1; 11 nucleotides match TRBD2. This CDR3 is built from 14 residues. J gave up 10 bases and V 2 bases, and 5 bases lay outside the gene matches. Germline values: CDR1 SGHRS, CDR2 YFSETQ. The CDR3 sequence is CASSLTSGGGEQFF. DNA of the CDR3: TGCGCCAGCAGCTTAACTAGCGGGGGAGGGGAGCAGTTCTTC.

V is TRBV9 and J is TRBJ2-3, with a possible D match to TRBD1 (6 bases). Germline loops: CDR1 SGDLS, CDR2 YYNGEE. V gave up 1 base and J gave up 9 bases, with 12 bases separating them. The CDR3 loop spans 13 amino acids. The DNA of the CDR3 is TGTGCCAGCAGCGTAACAGGGACCACGACGCAGTATTTT. This encodes CASSVTGTTTQYF.

This chain joins TRBV6-6 and TRBJ1-6; a weak D match, TRBD1 (6 bases). V lost 6 bases to trimming and J lost 9 bases, with 12 bases between them. CDR3 size: 13 residues. Germline V lookup: CDR1 MNHNY, CDR2 SVGAGI (reference sequence). CDR3 in DNA: TGTGCCAGCAGGGGGGACACCAGTTCACCCCTCCACTTT. It encodes CASRGDTSSPLHF.

The J gene is TRBJ2-5, the V gene TRBV18, with 9 bases fitting TRBD1. Germline CDR1 and CDR2: KGHSH and LQKENI. The length of the CDR3 is 15 residues. J gave up 4 bases and V 7 bases, and 10 bases lay outside the gene matches. The CDR3 sequence: CASFRPGQGRETQYF. The CDR3 bases are TGTGCCAGCTTCAGGCCGGGACAGGGCAGAGAGACCCAGTACTTC. The variable domain in full, completed from reference TRBV18 and TRBJ2-5, reads NAGVMQNPRHLVRRRGQEARLRCSPMKGHSHVYWYRQLPEEGLKFMVYLQKENIIDESGMPKERFSAEFPKEGPSILRIQQVVRGDSAAYFCASFRPGQGRETQYFGPGTRLLVL.

J is TRBJ1-2 and V is TRBV2; D is possibly TRBD1 (5 bases). The CDR3 contains 12 residues. Trimming removed 4 bases from V and 4 bases from J, with 7 bases in between. Germline V gene lookup returns CDR1 SNHLY and CDR2 FYNNEI. Written as DNA, the CDR3 is TGTGCCAGCAGTGTCAGGGCCTATGGCTACACCTTC. This codes for CASSVRAYGYTF.

The chain uses TRBV19 and TRBJ2-1, with D unclear. The CDR3 is made up of 16 amino acids. Germline CDR1 LNHDA, CDR2 SQIVND (reference sequence). The V end was cut by 6 bases, the J end by 1 base, with 16 bases between. The CDR3 sequence: CASSTRKAGSYNEQFF. For the CDR3, the DNA is TGTGCCAGTAGCACTCGAAAGGCAGGATCCTACAATGAGCAGTTCTTC.

This sequence joins TRBV18 and TRBJ2-4; possible D gene TRBD1, 5 bases. The CDR3 spans 16 residues. Germline V gene sequence: CDR1 KGHSH, CDR2 LQKENI. V gave up 5 bases and J gave up 1 base, with 15 bases separating them. The CDR3 region is CASSMQGLAAKNIQYF. CDR3 nucleotide sequence: TGTGCCAGCTCAATGCAGGGATTGGCGGCCAAAAACATTCAGTACTTC.

V usage is TRBV5-1 and J usage is TRBJ1-1; 7 bases fit TRBD1. Germline V gene data show CDR1 as SGHRS and CDR2 as YFSETQ. Germline trimming cut 4 bases from V and 2 bases from J; bases unmatched to any gene: 8. The CDR3 has 15 amino acids. The CDR3 region has the DNA TGCGCCAGCAGCACGGGGGGGACAGCTAACACTGAAGCTTTCTTT. It specifies CASSTGGTANTEAFF.

The chain has TRBV3-1 (or the pseudogene TRBV3-2) and TRBJ2-2, with D unresolved. Trimming took off 6 bases at V and 2 bases at J, with 13 bases between the two ends. From germline, CDR1 is LGHDT and CDR2 YNNKEL (reference sequence). This CDR3 has 15 amino acids. In nucleotides, the CDR3 is TGTGCCAGCAGTCCTTATGGGCAAAACACCGGGGAGCTGTTTTTT. Protein product: CASSPYGQNTGELFF.

The rearrangement joins TRBV2 to TRBJ1-5; D is perhaps TRBD1 (6 bases). This CDR3 is built from 14 residues. The V end was cut by 4 bases, the J end by 7 bases, with 14 bases between. Per the germline V gene, CDR1 is SNHLY and CDR2 is FYNNEI. This chain's CDR3 is CASSGQGQVQPQHF. DNA of the CDR3: TGTGCCAGCAGTGGTCAGGGGCAGGTCCAGCCCCAGCATTTT.

The J gene is TRBJ1-5, the V gene TRBV5-8; D might be TRBD1 (6 bases). V was clipped by 6 bases and J by 11 bases, with 21 bases between them. The CDR3 consists of 14 residues. From germline, CDR1 is SGHTS and CDR2 YDEGEE. The CDR3: CASTLYRDNIAQHF. The CDR3 DNA follows: TGTGCCAGCACGTTATACCGGGACAATATTGCCCAGCATTTT.

J is TRBJ2-7 and V is TRBV18; weak D call: TRBD1 (6 bases). Germline CDR1 reads KGHSH; CDR2 reads LQKENI. Trimming took off 4 bases at V and 2 bases at J, with 12 bases between the two ends. This CDR3 comprises 14 residues. Here the CDR3 DNA reads TGTGCCAGCTCACACTCGAACAGGGCCTACGAGCAGTACTTC. It specifies CASSHSNRAYEQYF. The full variable domain, in which reference TRBV18 and TRBJ2-7 provide the parts outside the CDR3, is NAGVMQNPRHLVRRRGQEARLRCSPMKGHSHVYWYRQLPEEGLKFMVYLQKENIIDESGMPKERFSAEFPKEGPSILRIQQVVRGDSAAYFCASSHSNRAYEQYFGPGTRLTVT.

The J gene is TRBJ1-1, the V gene TRBV10-1; a possible D gene is TRBD1 (5 bases). Trimming cost V 3 bases and J 0 bases, with 20 bases left between them. CDR3 length: 18 amino acids. CDR1 WNHNN and CDR2 SYGVQD come from the germline V gene (reference sequence). The CDR3 DNA sequence: TGCGCCAGCAGTGAAAAAATCGGGACTCCGGGTTTGAACACTGAAGCTTTCTTT. The encoded protein is CASSEKIGTPGLNTEAFF.